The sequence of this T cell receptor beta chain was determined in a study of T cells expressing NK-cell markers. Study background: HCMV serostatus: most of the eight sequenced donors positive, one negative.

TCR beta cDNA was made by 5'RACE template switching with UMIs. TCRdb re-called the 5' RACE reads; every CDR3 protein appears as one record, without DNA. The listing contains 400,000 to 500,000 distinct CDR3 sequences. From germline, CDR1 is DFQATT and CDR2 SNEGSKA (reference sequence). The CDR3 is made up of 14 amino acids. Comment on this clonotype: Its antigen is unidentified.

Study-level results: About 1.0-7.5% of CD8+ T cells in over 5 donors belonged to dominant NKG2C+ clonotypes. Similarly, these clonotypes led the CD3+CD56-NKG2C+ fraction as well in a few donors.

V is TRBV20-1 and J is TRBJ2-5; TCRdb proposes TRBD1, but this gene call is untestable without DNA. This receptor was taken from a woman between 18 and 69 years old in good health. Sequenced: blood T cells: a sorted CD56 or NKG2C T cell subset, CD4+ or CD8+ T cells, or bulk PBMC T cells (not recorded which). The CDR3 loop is CSAIGPGSKETQYF.